These 11 T cell receptor beta chains came from one sample sequenced in a study of early T cells in non-severe SARS-CoV-2 infection. MiXCR, run by TCRdb on the 5' RACE reads, gives a single entry per CDR3 protein. The sample lists some 66,000 distinct CDR3 sequences, roughly 10% occurring once. The sequencing input was whole blood. These receptors originate from an adult who was a healthcare worker with PCR-confirmed SARS-CoV-2 infection or an uninfected control (not recorded which).

The V gene is TRBV14, the J gene TRBJ1-4; no firm D call. Between the trimmed V and J ends, which lost 5 bases and 4 bases, there was a span of 11 bases. This CDR3 contains 14 residues. Germline CDR1 is SGHDN and CDR2 is FVKESK. CDR3 nucleotide sequence: TGTGCCAGCAGCTTGACAACGGTTAATGAAAAACTGTTTTTT. As protein: CASSLTTVNEKLFF.

V gene TRBV5-5 combines with J gene TRBJ2-5; D possibly corresponds to TRBD1 (6 bases). V shed 4 bases and J shed 1 base, with 14 bases lying between them. CDR1 is SGHKS, CDR2 YYEKEE, per germline (reference sequence). The CDR3 totals 15 residues. The CDR3, as DNA: TGTGCCAGCAGCCCCAGGGGCCTAGGCCAAGAGACCCAGTACTTC. Amino acids: CASSPRGLGQETQYF.

This clonotype was counted between two and nine times. The chain combines TRBV20-1 with TRBJ1-5, with 9 bases lining up with TRBD1. V lost 3 bases and J lost 5; bases outside the gene matches: 2. Germline loops: CDR1 DFQATT, CDR2 SNEGSKA (reference sequence). The CDR3 contains 13 residues. The CDR3, as DNA: TGCAGTGCTAGCGGACAGGGGTATCAGCCCCAGCATTTT. Encoded protein: CSASGQGYQPQHF.

This clonotype was detected a few times. This chain links TRBV6-1 with TRBJ2-3, with D unresolved. CDR1 and CDR2 (germline): MNHNS, SASEGT. The CDR3 covers 13 residues. V was trimmed by 3 bases and J by 5 bases, leaving 9 bases between them. CDR3 nucleotides: TGTGCCAGCAGTGATACAGCTCTAGATACGCAGTATTTT. Its translation is CASSDTALDTQYF.

J is TRBJ2-7 and V is TRBV5-4; 11 nucleotides align to TRBD2. The CDR3 is 16 amino acids. Trimming cost V 4 bases and J 5 bases; bases outside gene matches: 11. CDR1 is SGHNT, CDR2 YYREEE, per germline (reference sequence). The CDR3 loop is CASSRLTSGRRDEQYF. CDR3 nucleotide sequence: TGTGCCAGCAGCCGTCTAACTAGCGGGAGAAGGGACGAGCAGTACTTC.

The rearrangement links TRBV15 to TRBJ2-3; 11 bases line up with TRBD2. After removal of 0 bases from V and 0 bases from J, the junction contained 5 bases not matched to a gene. This CDR3 is 18 amino acids long. Germline V CDR1 and CDR2: LNHNV, YYDKDF (reference sequence). CDR3 nucleotide sequence: TGTGCCACCAGCAGAGATAGCCTAGCGGGAGGAAGCACAGATACGCAGTATTTT. It yields the protein CATSRDSLAGGSTDTQYF.

The table lists this clonotype with many counts. The chain joins TRBV29-1 to TRBJ2-5; D possibly corresponds to TRBD1 (8 bases). This CDR3 is 12 amino acids long. Germline CDR1 SQVTM, CDR2 ANQGSEA. Trimming removed 5 bases at V and 4 bases at J, with 11 bases between. CDR3 nucleotide sequence: TGCAGCGTTCACAGGGGGGGAGAGACCCAGTACTTC. It codes for CSVHRGGETQYF.

This clonotype came up many times. The chain links TRBV6-6 to TRBJ1-1; D not resolved. The V gene's germline CDR1 is MNHNY and CDR2 SVGAGI (reference sequence). CDR3 length: 14 residues. With 3 bases removed from V and 2 bases from J, the gap between germline ends came to 10 bases. CDR3 protein: CASSYTAGNTEAFF. CDR3 nucleotides: TGTGCCAGCAGTTATACGGCGGGTAACACTGAAGCTTTCTTT.

This sequence joins TRBV20-1 and TRBJ2-6; tentatively, D is TRBD2 (5 bases). Trimming removed 6 bases at V and 2 bases at J, with 11 bases between. The CDR3 has 14 amino acids. Germline values: CDR1 DFQATT, CDR2 SNEGSKA (reference sequence). CDR3 loop: CSARGGPGANVLTF. CDR3 in DNA: TGCAGTGCCCGAGGAGGCCCTGGGGCCAACGTCCTGACTTTC.

This clonotype was detected only a few times. The chain is built from TRBV5-4 and TRBJ2-2, with 9 bases fitting TRBD1. The CDR3 loop spans 16 amino acids. Trimming cost V 0 bases and J 3 bases; bases outside gene matches: 3. Germline loops: CDR1 SGHNT, CDR2 YYREEE (reference sequence). The CDR3 spells CASSLGTGDDTGELFF. CDR3 DNA: TGTGCCAGCAGCTTGGGGACAGGGGATGACACCGGGGAGCTGTTTTTT.

This clonotype was counted between two and nine times. The chain employs TRBV5-4 and TRBJ2-7; 9 bases match TRBD1. The CDR3 loop spans 16 amino acids. The trim removed 0 bases at V and 1 base at J, leaving 5 bases unmatched. Per germline, CDR1 SGHNT and CDR2 YYREEE (reference sequence). The DNA for the CDR3 is TGTGCCAGCAGCTTGGGGGACAGGGTTCGGTCCTACGAGCAGTACTTC. This sequence encodes CASSLGDRVRSYEQYF.